This record covers a single T cell receptor beta chain. This specimen belongs to a study of blood T cell repertoires in COVID-19. About the research overall: Acute-phase and convalescent COVID-19 samples originated in the United States, Italy and Spain.

Under the authors' procedure: Amplification with reference gene primers provided the estimates of nucleated cell counts. The method was immunoSEQ multiplex PCR; TCRdb's version includes in-frame clones alone and lacks a portion of them. The DNA was the basis for D and trimming; V, J and clone size are from that table. The data show about 230,000 clones, with approximately 88% seen just once and about 4% held by the top ten. With 3 bases clipped from V and 5 bases from J, the junction kept 5 bases outside the gene matches. Looked up from germline, CDR1 is KGHSH and CDR2 is LQKENI. The length of the CDR3 is 15 residues. Those who participated ranged in age from roughly 18 to 89 years and resided in about two dozen US areas. Which cohort a participant joined came from the clinical history participants gave.

This receptor was obtained from a woman under 40 who had been exposed to COVID-19. The source material was PBMCs or T cells enriched from blood (not recorded which). This chain joins TRBV18 and TRBJ2-1; 9 nucleotides line up with TRBD2. Written as DNA, the CDR3 is TGTGCCAGCTCACCCACGACTAGCGGTAACAATGAGCAGTTCTTC. This encodes CASSPTTSGNNEQFF.